This TCR beta chain was identified during a study of T cell responses to AZD1222 COVID-19 vaccine. Study outcomes and limitations: Repertoires were obtained only post-peak T cell response. Mostly white British, mostly female donors; authors suggested clonal diversity may be underestimated.

This clone turned up a few times. Its antigen is as yet unknown. Other DNA sequences in this specimen translate into the identical CDR3. Measured with immunoSEQ multiplex PCR; TCRdb has only the in-frame clones, and not every one. The repertoire consists of 110,000 or so clones, with 70% to 90% occurring once and the leading ten covering roughly a sixth. This clonotype was obtained from an adult in good health. Sample: peripheral blood, taken on day 0 of AZD1222 vaccination.

As DNA, the CDR3 is TGTGCCTGGAGTCGAGGGGGCGCTTTGAACACTGAAGCTTTCTTT. This codes for CAWSRGGALNTEAFF. This chain connects TRBV30 to TRBJ1-1; 7 nucleotides line up with TRBD1. The CDR3 is 15 amino acids. V trimming: 2 bases; J trimming: 0 bases; junction bases outside the gene matches: 6. The germline V gene has CDR1 GTSNPN and CDR2 SVGIG (reference sequence).